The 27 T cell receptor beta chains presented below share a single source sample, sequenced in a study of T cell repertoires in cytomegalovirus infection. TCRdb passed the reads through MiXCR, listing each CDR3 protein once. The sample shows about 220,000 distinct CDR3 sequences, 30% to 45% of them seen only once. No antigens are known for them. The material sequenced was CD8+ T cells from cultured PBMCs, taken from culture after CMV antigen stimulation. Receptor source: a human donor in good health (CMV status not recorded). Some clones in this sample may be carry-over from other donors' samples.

CDR3 nucleotides: TGTGCCAGCAGGCCGACAGGGGCTAACTATGGCTACACCTTC. Protein sequence: CASRPTGANYGYTF. This sequence joins TRBV12-3 or TRBV12-4 and TRBJ1-2, with 8 bases that match TRBD1. After removal of 6 bases from V and 0 bases from J, the junction contained 3 bases not matched to a gene. The CDR3 totals 14 residues.

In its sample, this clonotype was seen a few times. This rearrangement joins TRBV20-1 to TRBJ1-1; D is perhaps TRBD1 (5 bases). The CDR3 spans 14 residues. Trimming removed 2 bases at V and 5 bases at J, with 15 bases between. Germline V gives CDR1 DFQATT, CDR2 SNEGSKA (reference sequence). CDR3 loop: CSARTGGRVTEAFF. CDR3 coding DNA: TGCAGTGCTAGAACCGGGGGTCGGGTTACTGAAGCTTTCTTT.

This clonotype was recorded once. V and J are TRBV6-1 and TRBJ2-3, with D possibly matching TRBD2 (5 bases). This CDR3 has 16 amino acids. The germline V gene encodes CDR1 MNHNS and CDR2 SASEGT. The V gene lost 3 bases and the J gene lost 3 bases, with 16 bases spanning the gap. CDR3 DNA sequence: TGTGCCAGCAGTGAGTGGACTGGTGAGGGAACAGATACGCAGTATTTT. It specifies CASSEWTGEGTDTQYF.

CDR3: CASSFPQGAAEAFF. CDR3 DNA: TGTGCCAGCAGCTTCCCTCAGGGGGCCGCTGAAGCTTTCTTT. V usage is TRBV7-8 and J usage is TRBJ1-1; TRBD1 agrees at 8 bases. Unmatched junction bases numbered 6, after V lost 3 bases and J lost 6 bases. This CDR3 contains 14 residues. Germline V CDR1 and CDR2: SGHVS, FQNEAQ.

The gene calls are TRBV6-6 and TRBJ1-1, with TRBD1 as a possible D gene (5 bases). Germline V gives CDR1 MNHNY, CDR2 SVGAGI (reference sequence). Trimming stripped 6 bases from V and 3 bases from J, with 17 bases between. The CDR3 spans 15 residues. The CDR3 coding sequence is TGTGCCAGCAGAAAAGGGATAGGGGAGGACACTGAAGCTTTCTTT. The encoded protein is CASRKGIGEDTEAFF.

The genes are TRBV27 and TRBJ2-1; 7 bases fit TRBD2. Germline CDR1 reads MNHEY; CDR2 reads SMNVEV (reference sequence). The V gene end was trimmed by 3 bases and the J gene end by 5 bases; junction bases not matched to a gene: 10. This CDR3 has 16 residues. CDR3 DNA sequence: TGTGCCAGCAGTTTCCGTTTCGGGGGGTTCGACAATGAGCAGTTCTTC. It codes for CASSFRFGGFDNEQFF.

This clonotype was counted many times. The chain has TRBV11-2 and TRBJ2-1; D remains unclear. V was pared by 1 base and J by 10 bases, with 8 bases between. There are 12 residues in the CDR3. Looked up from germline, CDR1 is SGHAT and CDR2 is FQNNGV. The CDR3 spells CASSLGGREQFF. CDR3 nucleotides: TGTGCCAGCAGCTTAGGCGGCAGGGAGCAGTTCTTC.

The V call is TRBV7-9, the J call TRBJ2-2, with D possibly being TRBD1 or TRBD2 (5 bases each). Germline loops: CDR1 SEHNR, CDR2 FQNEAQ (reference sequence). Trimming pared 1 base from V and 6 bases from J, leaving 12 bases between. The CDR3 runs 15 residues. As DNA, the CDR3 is TGTGCCAGCAGCTTAGAGATCCGGGGCTCCGGGGAGCTGTTTTTT. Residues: CASSLEIRGSGELFF. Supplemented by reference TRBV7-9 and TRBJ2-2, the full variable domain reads DTGVSQNPRHKITKRGQNVTFRCDPISEHNRLYWYRQTLGQGPEFLTYFQNEAQLEKSRLLSDRFSAERPKGSFSTLEIQRTEQGDSAMYLCASSLEIRGSGELFFGEGSRLTVL.

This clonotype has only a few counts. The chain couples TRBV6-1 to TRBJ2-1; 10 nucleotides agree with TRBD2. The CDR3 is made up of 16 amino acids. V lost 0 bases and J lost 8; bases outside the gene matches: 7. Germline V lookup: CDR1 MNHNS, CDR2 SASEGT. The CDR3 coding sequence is TGTGCCAGCAGTGAAGCGCTGTCTAGCGGGAGCCATGAGCAGTTCTTC. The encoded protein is CASSEALSSGSHEQFF.

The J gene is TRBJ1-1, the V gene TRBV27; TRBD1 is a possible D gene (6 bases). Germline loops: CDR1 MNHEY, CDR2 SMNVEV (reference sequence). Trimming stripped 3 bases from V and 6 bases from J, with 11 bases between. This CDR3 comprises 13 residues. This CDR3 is CASSLKGGPEAFF. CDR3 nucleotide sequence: TGTGCCAGCAGTTTGAAAGGGGGGCCTGAAGCTTTCTTT.

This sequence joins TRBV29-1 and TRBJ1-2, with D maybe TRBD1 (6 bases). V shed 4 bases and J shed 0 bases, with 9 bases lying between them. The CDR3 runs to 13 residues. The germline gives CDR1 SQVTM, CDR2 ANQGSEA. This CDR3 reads CSVGGTSNYGYTF. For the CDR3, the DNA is TGCAGCGTTGGAGGGACATCTAACTATGGCTACACCTTC.

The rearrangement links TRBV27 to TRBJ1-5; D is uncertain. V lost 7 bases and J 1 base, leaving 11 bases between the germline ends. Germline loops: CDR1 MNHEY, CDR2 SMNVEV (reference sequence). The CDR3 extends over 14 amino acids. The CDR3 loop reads CASNEGTSNQPQHF. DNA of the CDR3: TGTGCCAGCAATGAGGGCACCAGCAATCAGCCCCAGCATTTT.

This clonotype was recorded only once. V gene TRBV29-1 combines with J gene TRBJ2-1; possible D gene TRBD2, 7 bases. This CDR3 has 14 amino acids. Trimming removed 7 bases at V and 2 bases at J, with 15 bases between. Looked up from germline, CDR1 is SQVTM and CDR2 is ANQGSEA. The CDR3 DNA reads TGCAGCGGCTGGGGGGGGGGCGCCTACAATGAGCAGTTCTTC. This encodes CSGWGGGAYNEQFF.

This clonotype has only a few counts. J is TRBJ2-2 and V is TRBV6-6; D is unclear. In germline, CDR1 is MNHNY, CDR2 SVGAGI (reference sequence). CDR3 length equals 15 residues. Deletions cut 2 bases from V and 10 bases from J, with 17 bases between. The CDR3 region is CASSYGTRNPPELFF. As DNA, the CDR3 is TGTGCCAGCAGTTACGGAACACGAAACCCACCGGAGCTGTTTTTT.

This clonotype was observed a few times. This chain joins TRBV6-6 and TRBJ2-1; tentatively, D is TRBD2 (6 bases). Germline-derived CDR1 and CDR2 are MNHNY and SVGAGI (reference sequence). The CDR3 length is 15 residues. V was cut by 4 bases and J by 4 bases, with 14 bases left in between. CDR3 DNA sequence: TGTGCCAGCAGTTCGGGTAGCGGTACTTACAATGAGCAGTTCTTC. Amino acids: CASSSGSGTYNEQFF.

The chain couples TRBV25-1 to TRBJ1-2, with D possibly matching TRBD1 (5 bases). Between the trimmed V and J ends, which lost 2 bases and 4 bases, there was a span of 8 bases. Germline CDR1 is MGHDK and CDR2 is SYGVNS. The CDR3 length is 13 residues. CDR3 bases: TGTGCCAGCAGTGAAGTCGGGACCTATGGCTACACCTTC. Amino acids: CASSEVGTYGYTF.

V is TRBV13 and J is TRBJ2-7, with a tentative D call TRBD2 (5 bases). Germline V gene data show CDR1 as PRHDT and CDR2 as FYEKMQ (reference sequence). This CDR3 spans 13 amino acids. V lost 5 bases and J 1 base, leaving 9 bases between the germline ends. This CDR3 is CASSIGLSYEQYF. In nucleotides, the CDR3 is TGTGCCAGCAGCATCGGACTGTCCTACGAGCAGTACTTC.

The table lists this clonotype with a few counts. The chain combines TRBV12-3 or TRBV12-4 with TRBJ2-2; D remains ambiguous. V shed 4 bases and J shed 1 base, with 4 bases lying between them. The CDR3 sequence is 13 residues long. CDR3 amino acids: CASSSQNTGELFF. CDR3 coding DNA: TGTGCCAGCAGTTCCCAGAACACCGGGGAGCTGTTTTTT.

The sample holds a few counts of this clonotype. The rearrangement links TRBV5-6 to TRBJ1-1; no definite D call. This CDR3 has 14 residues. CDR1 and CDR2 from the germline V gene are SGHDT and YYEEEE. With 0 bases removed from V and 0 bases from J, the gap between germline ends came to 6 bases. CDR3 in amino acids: CASSLGQVNTEAFF. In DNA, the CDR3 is TGTGCCAGCAGCTTGGGGCAGGTGAACACTGAAGCTTTCTTT.

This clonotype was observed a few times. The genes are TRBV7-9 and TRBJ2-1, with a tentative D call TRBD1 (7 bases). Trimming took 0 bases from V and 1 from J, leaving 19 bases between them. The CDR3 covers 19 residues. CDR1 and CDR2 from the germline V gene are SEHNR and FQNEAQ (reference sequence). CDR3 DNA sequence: TGTGCCAGCAGCTTAGCGGGGGGCCGACAGGGAAGATCCTACAATGAGCAGTTCTTC. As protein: CASSLAGGRQGRSYNEQFF.

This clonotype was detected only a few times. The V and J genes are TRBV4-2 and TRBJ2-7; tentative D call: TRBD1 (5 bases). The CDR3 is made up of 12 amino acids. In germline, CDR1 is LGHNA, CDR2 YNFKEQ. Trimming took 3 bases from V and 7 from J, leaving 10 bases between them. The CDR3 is CASSHGHREQYF. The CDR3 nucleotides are TGTGCCAGCAGCCACGGACATAGGGAGCAGTACTTC.

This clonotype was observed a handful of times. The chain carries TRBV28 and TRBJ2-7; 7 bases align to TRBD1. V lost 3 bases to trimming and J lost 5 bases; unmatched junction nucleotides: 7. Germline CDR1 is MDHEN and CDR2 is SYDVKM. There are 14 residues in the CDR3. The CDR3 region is CASSFRDSDDEQYF. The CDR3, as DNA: TGTGCCAGCAGTTTCCGGGACAGTGACGACGAGCAGTACTTC.

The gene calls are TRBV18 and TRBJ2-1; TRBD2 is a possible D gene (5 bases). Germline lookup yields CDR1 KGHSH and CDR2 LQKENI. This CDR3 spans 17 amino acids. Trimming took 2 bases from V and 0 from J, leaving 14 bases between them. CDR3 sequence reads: CASSPTGPGSSYNEQFF. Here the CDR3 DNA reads TGTGCCAGCTCACCAACTGGCCCGGGGAGCTCCTACAATGAGCAGTTCTTC.

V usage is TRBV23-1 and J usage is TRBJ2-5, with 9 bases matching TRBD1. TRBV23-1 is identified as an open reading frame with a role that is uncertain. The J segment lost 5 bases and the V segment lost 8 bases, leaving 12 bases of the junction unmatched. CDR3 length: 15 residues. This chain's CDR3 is CASRVLGQGIETQYF. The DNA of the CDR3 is TGCGCCAGCCGAGTTCTGGGACAGGGAATTGAGACCCAGTACTTC.

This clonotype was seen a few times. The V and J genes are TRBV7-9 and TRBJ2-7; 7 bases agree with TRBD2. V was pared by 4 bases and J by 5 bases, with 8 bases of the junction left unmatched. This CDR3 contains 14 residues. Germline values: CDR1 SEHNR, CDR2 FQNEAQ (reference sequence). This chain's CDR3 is CASSWEGSANEQYF. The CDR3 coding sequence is TGTGCCAGCAGCTGGGAGGGGTCTGCCAACGAGCAGTACTTC.

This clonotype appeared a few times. CDR3 region: CASSLQGQGLEAFF. The CDR3 DNA reads as TGTGCCAGCAGTTTACAGGGACAGGGCCTTGAAGCTTTCTTT. This chain joins TRBV12-3 or TRBV12-4 and TRBJ1-1, with 9 bases aligning to TRBD1. Trimming took 2 bases from V and 7 from J; bases not matched to a gene: 5. The CDR3 totals 14 residues.

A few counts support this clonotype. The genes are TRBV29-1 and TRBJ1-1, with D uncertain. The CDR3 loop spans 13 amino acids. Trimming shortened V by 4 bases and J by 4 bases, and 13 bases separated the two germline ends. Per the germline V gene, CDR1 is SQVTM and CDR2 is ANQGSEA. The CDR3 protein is CSVAEGMGTEAFF. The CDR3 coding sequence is TGCAGCGTTGCAGAAGGGATGGGCACTGAAGCTTTCTTT.